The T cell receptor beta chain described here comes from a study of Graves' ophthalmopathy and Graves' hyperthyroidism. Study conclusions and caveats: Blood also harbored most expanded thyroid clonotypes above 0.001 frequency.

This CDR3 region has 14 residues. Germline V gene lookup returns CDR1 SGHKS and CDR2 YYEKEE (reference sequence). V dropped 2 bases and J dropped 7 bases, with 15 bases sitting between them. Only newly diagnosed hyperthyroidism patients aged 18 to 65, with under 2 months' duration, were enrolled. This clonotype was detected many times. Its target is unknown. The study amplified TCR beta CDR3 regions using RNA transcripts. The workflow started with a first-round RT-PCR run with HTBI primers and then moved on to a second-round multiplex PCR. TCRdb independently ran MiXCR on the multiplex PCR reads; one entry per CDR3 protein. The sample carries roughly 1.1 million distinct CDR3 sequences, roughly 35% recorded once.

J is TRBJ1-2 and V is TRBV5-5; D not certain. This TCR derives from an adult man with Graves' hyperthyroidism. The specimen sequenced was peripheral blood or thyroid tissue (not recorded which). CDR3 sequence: CASSLQFGPSGYTF. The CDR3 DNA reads TGTGCCAGCAGCTTACAATTCGGGCCGTCTGGCTACACCTTC.